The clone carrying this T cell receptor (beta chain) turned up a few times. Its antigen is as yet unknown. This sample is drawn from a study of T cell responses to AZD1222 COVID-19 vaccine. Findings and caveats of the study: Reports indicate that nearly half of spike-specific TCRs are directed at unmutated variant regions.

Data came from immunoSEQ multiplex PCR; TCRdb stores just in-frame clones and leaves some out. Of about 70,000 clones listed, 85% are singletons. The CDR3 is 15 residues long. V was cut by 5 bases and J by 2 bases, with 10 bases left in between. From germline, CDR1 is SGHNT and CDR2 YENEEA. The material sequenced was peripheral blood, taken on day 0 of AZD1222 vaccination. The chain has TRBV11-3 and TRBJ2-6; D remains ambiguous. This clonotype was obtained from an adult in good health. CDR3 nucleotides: TGTGCCAGCAGCCGCGGACGTACTGGGGCCAACGTCCTGACTTTC. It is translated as CASSRGRTGANVLTF.